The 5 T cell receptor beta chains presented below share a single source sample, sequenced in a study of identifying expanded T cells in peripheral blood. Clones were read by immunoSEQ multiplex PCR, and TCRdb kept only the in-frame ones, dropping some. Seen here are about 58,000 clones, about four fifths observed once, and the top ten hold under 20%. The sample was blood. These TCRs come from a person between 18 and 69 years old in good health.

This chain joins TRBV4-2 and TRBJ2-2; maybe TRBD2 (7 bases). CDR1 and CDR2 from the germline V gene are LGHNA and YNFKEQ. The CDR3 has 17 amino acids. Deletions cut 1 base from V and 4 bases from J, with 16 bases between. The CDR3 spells CASSQGPRGGGTGELFF. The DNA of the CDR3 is TGTGCCAGCAGCCAAGGTCCGCGCGGGGGCGGCACCGGGGAGCTGTTTTTT.

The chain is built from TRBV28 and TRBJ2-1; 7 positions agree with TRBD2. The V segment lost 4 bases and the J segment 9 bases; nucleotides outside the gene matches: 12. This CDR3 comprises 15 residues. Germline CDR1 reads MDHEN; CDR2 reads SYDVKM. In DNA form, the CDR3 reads TGTGCCAGCAGTTCCCGGCTAGCGGTTTTTGGTGAGCAGTTCTTC. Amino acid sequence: CASSSRLAVFGEQFF.

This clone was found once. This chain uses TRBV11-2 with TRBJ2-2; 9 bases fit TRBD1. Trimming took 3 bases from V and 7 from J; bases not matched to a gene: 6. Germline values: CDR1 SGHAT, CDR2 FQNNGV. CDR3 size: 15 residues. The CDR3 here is CASSFKQGANGELFF. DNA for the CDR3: TGTGCCAGCAGCTTTAAACAGGGGGCAAACGGGGAGCTGTTTTTT.

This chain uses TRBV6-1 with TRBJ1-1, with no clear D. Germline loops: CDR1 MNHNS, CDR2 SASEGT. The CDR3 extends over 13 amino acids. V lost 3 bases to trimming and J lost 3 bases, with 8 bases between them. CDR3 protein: CASSEVLDTEAFF. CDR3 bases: TGTGCCAGCAGTGAGGTATTGGACACTGAAGCTTTCTTT.

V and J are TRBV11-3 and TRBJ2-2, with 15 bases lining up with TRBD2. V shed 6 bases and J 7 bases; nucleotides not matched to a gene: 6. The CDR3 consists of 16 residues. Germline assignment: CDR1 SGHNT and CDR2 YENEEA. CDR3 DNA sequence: TGTGCCAGCAGACCAGGACTAGCGGGAGGGTACGGGGAGCTGTTTTTT. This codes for CASRPGLAGGYGELFF. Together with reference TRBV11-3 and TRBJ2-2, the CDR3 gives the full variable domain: EAGVVQSPRYKIIEKKQPVAFWCNPISGHNTLYWYLQNLGQGPELLIRYENEEAVDDSQLPKDRFSAERLKGVDSTLKIQPAELGDSAVYLCASRPGLAGGYGELFFGEGSRLTVL.